This T cell receptor (beta chain) is drawn from a study of blood T cells in healthy people across ages. Per individual sample, total RNA of at least 5 micrograms was extracted. Next came a second PCR, run for about 6 to 12 cycles, which used a sample-barcoded 5' primer along with a J-beta primer mix. TCRdb re-called the 5' RACE reads with MiXCR, one entry per CDR3 protein. This sample has around 1,000,000 distinct CDR3 sequences; roughly 24% occur once, and the top ten carry about 0.72%. CDR1 SGHNT and CDR2 YENEEA come from the germline V gene. The length of the CDR3 is 15 residues. These data were also reused for a study on T cells of mothers and their children.

This sequence originates from a girl aged 2-10 years in good health. Sequenced material: blood. V is TRBV11-3 and J is TRBJ2-5; a weak D match, TRBD2 (5 bases). The J call is in doubt because the DNA end fits TRBJ2-1 better. CDR3 nucleotides: TGTGCCAGCAACCATCCCGGACGAGGGATCAGTGAGCAGTTCTTC. It codes for CASNHPGRGISEQFF.